This T cell receptor beta chain originates from a study of T-cell reconstitution after alpha-beta-depleted transplantation in children. Researchers prepared the TCRbeta library using unique molecular identifiers, the study reports. Each CDR3 protein is one row after TCRdb ran MiXCR on the PCR reads. The sample records about 610,000 distinct CDR3 sequences, 10% being singletons. The germline V gene encodes CDR1 SQVTM and CDR2 ANQGSEA. The CDR3 has 15 amino acids. J was trimmed by 0 bases and V by 7 bases; bases with no gene match: 10. This clonotype was seen more than once but under ten times. The chain carries TRBV29-1 and TRBJ2-3; TRBD2 aligns across 7 bases. The clonotype originates from a human donor who donated a stem cell graft to a child with acute myeloid leukemia. The source material was PBMCs from the stem cell graft donor, sampled from the stem cell graft. The CDR3 protein is CSAEGGRDSTDTQYF. CDR3 nucleotides: TGCAGCGCCGAGGGCGGGAGAGACAGCACAGATACGCAGTATTTT.